This TCR beta chain originates from a study of CD8 T cells in ankylosing spondylitis. This clonotype was seen ten or more times. The antigen is unknown. The CDR3 runs 18 residues. V dropped 0 bases and J dropped 2; count of bases not matched to a gene: 10. Notes on the study in general: The study looked at matched synovial fluid samples from ankylosing spondylitis patients. Disease-linked clones were reported to be significantly enriched there. Blood of patients with ankylosing spondylitis appeared to be characterized by a TCR beta motif of eight highly homologous variants.

Molecular-barcoded quantitative 5'-RACE produced these TCR beta libraries. Each CDR3 protein gets one entry after TCRdb re-called the 5' RACE reads with MiXCR. This table has around 150,000 distinct CDR3 sequences, more than 5.5% appearing once. This sequence was found in a female donor with ankylosing spondylitis or in good health (not recorded which). Input material: blood, either unsorted or a sorted T cell fraction (not recorded which). The chain couples TRBV12-3 or TRBV12-4 to TRBJ2-3; the match to TRBD2 covers 8 bases. In DNA form, the CDR3 reads TGTGCCAGCAGTTTAGCGCGGTTAGCGGGGAGTTTCACAGATACGCAGTATTTT. Amino acids: CASSLARLAGSFTDTQYF.